This TCR beta chain was sequenced for a study of CXCR3-negative and CXCR3-positive naive CD8 T cells. Broader study findings: After cryopreservation, expression of CXCR3 was partially reduced, and most assays were run with fresh PBMCs. Diversity proved comparably high across both naive subsets and much lower in memory CD8+ cells. The TRBV-TRBJ usage of naive CXCR3-negative and CXCR3-positive cells was similar, but that of memory cells differed.

In preparing the TRB cDNA libraries, 5' RACE with UMI labels was used. After re-calling the 5' RACE reads, TCRdb lists one entry per CDR3 protein, DNA absent. The table gives about 40,000 distinct CDR3 sequences; the top ten clones make up 7.7% of it. The CDR3 length is 16 residues. Germline loops: CDR1 KGHSH, CDR2 LQKENI. Of note for this clonotype: Its specificity is not known.

The chain joins TRBV18 to TRBJ1-4. Material for sequencing was memory CD8+ T cells from blood. This clonotype was sampled from a human donor in good health. Some clones in this sample may be carry-over from other donors' samples. The CDR3 loop reads CASSTETKATNEKLFF.